What follows describes a single T cell receptor (beta chain). Gene names and germline match the mouse. The DNA ends 4 residues before the CDR3 does, and the rest of the CDR3 is filled in from the germline J gene. The entry originates in a study of CD8+ T cells in alopecia areata. RNA was extracted and reverse transcribed into cDNA as the sequencing template. Libraries were prepared by immunoSEQ multiplex PCR; TCRdb keeps only in-frame clonotypes and omits some of them. The repertoire consists of around 290,000 clones, none detected only once. Scientists pooled cutaneous lymph node cells and sorted them on CD4, CD8alpha, NKG2D, NKG2ACE and other markers. From germline, CDR1 is NNHDY and CDR2 SYVADS. V dropped 6 bases and J dropped 2; count of bases not matched to a gene: 3. This CDR3 is 13 amino acids long.

Sequenced material: CD4+ T cells sorted from a lymph node. The rearrangement joins TRBV13-3 to TRBJ2-5; 7 nucleotides match TRBD1. The source is a C3H/HeJ mouse with alopecia areata. The strain's MHC type: H2-k. The CDR3 loop reads CASNTGVQDTQYF. CDR3 DNA (partial): TGTGCCAGCAACACAGGGGTCCAAGAC.